A single T cell receptor beta chain is shown here with its context. Its antigen specificity is not known. No quality values exist for individual bases; no much larger clone is one base distant. Taken from cysteine to phenylalanine, the CDR3 has 14 residues. The kept DNA is CDR3 alone, 42 bases in frame from the first base. Looking up the germline V gene yields CDR1 SGHTA and CDR2 FQGTGA. Between the V and J ends, shortened by 5 bases and 5 bases respectively, the junction contains 13 bases. This specimen belongs to a study of blood T cell repertoires in COVID-19 (dated by TCRdb to 2020 to 2022). Concerning the study at large: Samples covering the acute and convalescent phases of COVID-19 were provided by collaborators in the United States, Italy and Spain. The material from the prospective study consisted of cDNA or gDNA derived from T cells, B-cell-depleted T cells, or PBMCs. The repertoires were released in a freely available public database meant as a resource for research on the immune response to SARS-CoV-2. Subjects who had been exposed to COVID-19, were actively infected with it, or had recovered from it provided the deeply sampled blood TCRbeta repertoires that made up the dataset. Samples were obtained from the ongoing ImmuneRACE study (first 160 participants) and from some 1,300 subjects provided by 6 global collaborators. Where available, HLA class I and class II types were obtained from metadata supplied by the sample provider rather than from assay-based typing. Sample metadata almost always included a de-identified subject ID, COVID-19 status, age in years and sex.

The research as a whole found: How much clinical and demographic metadata was included differed by source and by participant, and the metadata was provided uncurated.

Whole blood was collected in K2EDTA tubes by collaborating institutions according to the institutions' own protocols. For TCRbeta analysis, collaborators shipped samples in one of three forms: frozen whole blood, isolated PBMCs, or DNA extracted from either of those sample types. TCRbeta CDR3 regions were amplified from genomic DNA using the immunoSEQ Assay, a bias-controlled multiplex PCR. On the study's bioinformatics: Within the assay, amplification of reference gene primers was used to estimate how many nucleated cells each sample contained. To quantify the absolute abundance of each unique TCRbeta CDR3 rearrangement, sequence reads were collapsed and filtered. For each sample, productive Simpson clonality was calculated as the square root of Simpson's diversity index across productive rearrangements. As stored in TCRdb, this immuneACCESS dataset retains in-frame rearrangements with V and J assigned. A fraction of the clones does not appear; measured against another copy, unresolved V genes explain less than half of the discrepancy, and the remainder lacks a known reason. Clonal size and the V and J genes are those of that table, whereas D and trimming came from the DNA. The sample records some 98,000 clones, 75% to 85% of which are singletons. Approximately 25% of the sample goes to the ten largest clones.

The material sequenced was peripheral blood. The V and J genes are TRBV7-3 and TRBJ2-1, with no reliable assignment of the D segment. This clonotype originated in a man in his sixties with acute or convalescent COVID-19. The bases are TGTGCCAGCAGCCCCGGGTTGCATAACAATGAGCAGTTCTTC. Translated, it reads CASSPGLHNNEQFF.